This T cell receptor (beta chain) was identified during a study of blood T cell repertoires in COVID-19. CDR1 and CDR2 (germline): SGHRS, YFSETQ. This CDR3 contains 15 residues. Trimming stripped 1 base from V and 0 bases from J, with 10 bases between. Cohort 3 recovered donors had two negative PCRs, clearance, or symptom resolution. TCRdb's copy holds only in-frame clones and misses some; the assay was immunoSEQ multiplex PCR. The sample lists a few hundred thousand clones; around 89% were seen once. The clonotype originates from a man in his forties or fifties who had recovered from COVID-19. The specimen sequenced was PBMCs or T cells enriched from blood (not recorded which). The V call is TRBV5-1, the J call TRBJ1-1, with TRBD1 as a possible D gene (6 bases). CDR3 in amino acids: CASSLWTDLNTEAFF. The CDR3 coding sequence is TGCGCCAGCAGCTTGTGGACAGATTTGAACACTGAAGCTTTCTTT.